This T cell receptor (beta chain) was captured by sequencing in a study of graft-versus-host responses after intestinal transplantation. Study as a whole: Grafts that recipients had were multivisceral, liver-intestinal, or isolated intestinal transplants. Recipients uniformly received anti-thymocyte globulin induction, followed by tacrolimus and steroids for roughly 3 years. General study results and limits: Within the allografts of patients who had graft-donor T cell macrochimerism, graft-versus-host to host-versus-graft clonal ratios were high.

The protocol was immunoSEQ multiplex PCR, while the TCRdb copy is restricted to in-frame clones and leaves out a portion. There are about 47,000 clones in the sample; 85% to 95% occur only once, and around 6.3% lies in the top ten. This clone has more than one count but fewer than ten. Its antigen is unknown. Germline V gene data show CDR1 as SEHNR and CDR2 as FQNEAQ (reference sequence). CDR3 length: 16 residues. Trimming took 5 bases from V and 5 from J, leaving 19 bases between them. V gene TRBV7-9 combines with J gene TRBJ2-1; the D call may be TRBD1 or TRBD2 (5 bases each). The clonotype comes from a human patient who received an intestinal transplant, so some T cells may come from the graft donor. Sequenced material: PBMCs, taken 750 to 800 days after a first intestinal transplant, on the day of a second. This CDR3 is CASSPGGGRTDNEQFF. CDR3 coding DNA: TGTGCCAGCAGCCCGGGTGGGGGACGGACGGACAATGAGCAGTTCTTC.